What follows are 30 T cell receptor beta chains derived from one specimen sequenced in a study of blood T cell repertoires in COVID-19. Data came from immunoSEQ multiplex PCR; TCRdb stores just in-frame clones and leaves some out. The sample lists fewer than 250,000 clones; 85% to 90% were seen once. Sequencing was done on a sample of PBMCs or T cells enriched from blood (not recorded which). Receptors originate from a man aged 30-40 years who had been exposed to COVID-19.

The chain links TRBV3-1 (or the pseudogene TRBV3-2) to TRBJ1-3; a possible D gene is TRBD1 (6 bases). V shed 10 bases and J shed 3 bases, with 16 bases lying between them. CDR1 and CDR2 from the germline V gene are LGHDT and YNNKEL (reference sequence). The CDR3 covers 14 residues. The CDR3 bases are TGTGCCACTAACGGGGGGCGAGTTGGAAACACCATATATTTT. It specifies CATNGGRVGNTIYF.

The CDR3 protein is CASSQLRGSGNTIYF. In DNA form, the CDR3 reads TGTGCCAGCAGCCAATTGAGAGGCTCTGGAAACACCATATATTTT. This chain joins TRBV3-1 (or the pseudogene TRBV3-2) and TRBJ1-3; D is uncertain. Germline V gives CDR1 LGHDT, CDR2 YNNKEL (reference sequence). Trimming shortened V by 2 bases and J by 0 bases, and 8 bases separated the two germline ends. The CDR3 covers 15 residues.

The chain links TRBV9 to TRBJ1-1; D call uncertain. Looked up from germline, CDR1 is SGDLS and CDR2 is YYNGEE. The CDR3 totals 15 residues. Trimming took 6 bases from V and 5 from J, leaving 20 bases between them. The CDR3 DNA reads TGTGCCAGCACCATTACTGGGTCCCCGGGGACTGAAGCTTTCTTT. Encoded protein: CASTITGSPGTEAFF.

This chain links TRBV18 with TRBJ2-1, with 9 bases lining up with TRBD1. The CDR3 runs 16 residues. The junction had 3 bases not matched to a gene; V was cut back by 2 bases and J by 1 base. In germline, CDR1 is KGHSH, CDR2 LQKENI. The CDR3 sequence is CASSPYGTGSYNEQFF. CDR3 nucleotides: TGTGCCAGCTCACCATACGGGACAGGGTCCTACAATGAGCAGTTCTTC. Complete variable domain (other parts from reference TRBV18 and TRBJ2-1): NAGVMQNPRHLVRRRGQEARLRCSPMKGHSHVYWYRQLPEEGLKFMVYLQKENIIDESGMPKERFSAEFPKEGPSILRIQQVVRGDSAAYFCASSPYGTGSYNEQFFGPGTRLTVL.

This clone appeared a single time. This chain joins TRBV5-6 and TRBJ1-6, with TRBD1 matching 7 bases. The CDR3 has 15 amino acids. The J segment lost 10 bases and the V segment lost 3 bases, leaving 10 bases of the junction unmatched. Germline V gene lookup returns CDR1 SGHDT and CDR2 YYEEEE. The chain's CDR3 is CASSSTTGMESPLHF. In nucleotides, the CDR3 is TGTGCCAGCAGCTCTACGACAGGGATGGAGTCACCCCTCCACTTT.

This clone was seen once. The chain is built from TRBV21-1 and TRBJ2-1; the table's D call, TRBD2, has no DNA check behind it. TRBV21-1 is a pseudogene locus. CDR3 length: 15 amino acids. The CDR3 reads CASSNVGLAGNEQFF. The CDR3 DNA reads as TGTGCCAGCAGCAACGTTGGACTAGCGGGGAATGAGCAGTTCTTC.

V usage is TRBV27 and J usage is TRBJ1-2, with D unclear. The CDR3 totals 13 residues. Trimming removed 5 bases at V and 4 bases at J, with 11 bases between. CDR1 is MNHEY, CDR2 SMNVEV, per germline (reference sequence). The CDR3 here is CASSPAGTYGYTF. CDR3 in DNA: TGTGCCAGCAGTCCCGCCGGTACCTATGGCTACACCTTC.

The chain is built from TRBV4-3 and TRBJ2-1; TRBD2 agrees at 9 bases. The CDR3 loop spans 18 amino acids. The V gene end was trimmed by 0 bases and the J gene end by 7 bases; junction bases not matched to a gene: 13. Germline CDR1 and CDR2: LGHNA and YSLEER. The CDR3 sequence is CASSQEGDAGGLWNEQFF. The CDR3 DNA is TGCGCCAGCAGCCAAGAGGGTGACGCGGGGGGGCTCTGGAATGAGCAGTTCTTC.

CDR3 residues: CASSHREEVTGELFF. CDR3 bases: TGTGCCAGCAGCCACAGGGAAGAAGTCACCGGGGAGCTGTTTTTT. V usage is TRBV5-6 and J usage is TRBJ2-2; TRBD1 might be the D (6 bases). CDR1 and CDR2 from the germline V gene are SGHDT and YYEEEE. The germline V and J ends were trimmed by 4 bases and 4 bases, with 14 bases remaining between them. This CDR3 region has 15 residues.

This sequence joins TRBV21-1 and TRBJ2-3; TRBD2 is taken as the D call from the table, unchecked against the DNA. TRBV21-1 constitutes a pseudogene. The CDR3 spans 19 residues. The CDR3 DNA is TGTGCCAGCAGCAAAGGGGGCCCCCAGCGGGGGGGGTGCACAGATACGCAGTATTTT. Protein: CASSKGGPQRGGCTDTQYF.

This chain uses TRBV2 with TRBJ1-2; tentative D call: TRBD1 (5 bases). Trimming cost V 2 bases and J 7 bases, with 20 bases left between them. This CDR3 comprises 16 residues. The germline V gene has CDR1 SNHLY and CDR2 FYNNEI. The DNA of the CDR3 is TGTGCCAGCAGTGAATCAAGGGCCGAAGGGGCGCGTGGCTACACCTTC. Amino acid sequence: CASSESRAEGARGYTF.

The V call is TRBV10-3, the J call TRBJ1-4; D gene unclear. With 4 bases removed from V and 5 bases from J, the gap between germline ends came to 8 bases. The germline V gene has CDR1 ENHRY and CDR2 SYGVKD. The CDR3 sequence is 13 residues long. CDR3 loop: CAISGRQNEKLFF. The CDR3 bases are TGTGCCATCAGTGGCCGACAAAATGAAAAACTGTTTTTT.

This clone was recorded once. The chain employs TRBV3-1 (or the pseudogene TRBV3-2) and TRBJ1-1; 7 nucleotides match TRBD1. V lost 10 bases, J lost 4 bases, and 12 bases stayed unmatched. The CDR3 contains 14 residues. Germline V CDR1 and CDR2: LGHDT, YNNKEL (reference sequence). CDR3 sequence: CATKRADRVTEAFF. The DNA for the CDR3 is TGTGCCACCAAGCGGGCCGACAGGGTCACTGAAGCTTTCTTT.

The V and J genes are TRBV2 and TRBJ1-1; 8 bases line up with TRBD1. The CDR3 loop spans 14 amino acids. The germline V gene encodes CDR1 SNHLY and CDR2 FYNNEI. With 3 bases clipped from V and 5 bases from J, the junction kept 5 bases outside the gene matches. This CDR3 reads CASSEDREYTEAFF. The CDR3 nucleotides read TGTGCCAGCAGTGAGGACAGGGAATATACTGAAGCTTTCTTT.

This clone appeared a few times. The rearrangement links TRBV7-9 to TRBJ2-5, with D possibly being TRBD2 (5 bases). Germline lookup yields CDR1 SEHNR and CDR2 FQNEAQ (reference sequence). Trimming cost V 5 bases and J 7 bases, with 14 bases left between them. This CDR3 region has 13 residues. In DNA, the CDR3 is TGTGCCAGCAGCCCAAAGGACTGGACGACCCAGTACTTC. Protein product: CASSPKDWTTQYF.

The genes are TRBV19 and TRBJ2-3; 8 nucleotides line up with TRBD1. With 4 bases clipped from V and 9 bases from J, the junction kept 12 bases outside the gene matches. The CDR3 has 15 residues. The germline V gene has CDR1 LNHDA and CDR2 SQIVND (reference sequence). The CDR3 DNA reads as TGTGCCAGTAGTACCCTGACAGGGGCCGCCAGGACGCAGTATTTT. This sequence encodes CASSTLTGAARTQYF. Using reference TRBV19 and TRBJ2-3 for the parts outside the CDR3, the full variable domain is DGGITQSPKYLFRKEGQNVTLSCEQNLNHDAMYWYRQDPGQGLRLIYYSQIVNDFQKGDIAEGYSVSREKKESFPLTVTSAQKNPTAFYLCASSTLTGAARTQYFGPGTRLTVL.

V and J are TRBV6-5 and TRBJ1-5, with 9 bases matching TRBD1. The CDR3 consists of 14 residues. Looked up from germline, CDR1 is MNHEY and CDR2 is SVGAGI. V was pared by 2 bases and J by 5 bases, with 1 base of the junction left unmatched. The CDR3 bases are TGTGCCAGCAGTTACAGGACAGGGGATCAGCCCCAGCATTTT. Amino acids: CASSYRTGDQPQHF.

In its sample, this clone was seen a few times. In the same sample, other DNA sequences code for this CDR3. The chain employs TRBV19 and TRBJ1-6, with 7 positions matching TRBD1. The CDR3 extends over 13 amino acids. The germline V gene encodes CDR1 LNHDA and CDR2 SQIVND (reference sequence). J gave up 8 bases and V 7 bases, and 5 bases lay outside the gene matches. CDR3 coding DNA: TGTGCCAGTAACGGACAGGAGCATTCACCCCTCCACTTT. The encoded protein is CASNGQEHSPLHF.

The J gene is TRBJ1-4, the V gene TRBV18, with D unclear. Trimming shortened V by 6 bases and J by 11 bases, and 13 bases separated the two germline ends. The CDR3 is 12 amino acids. Germline V gives CDR1 KGHSH, CDR2 LQKENI. CDR3 residues: CASSLPGEKLFF. CDR3 DNA sequence: TGTGCCAGCTCCCTGCCCGGTGAGAAACTGTTTTTT.

This chain connects TRBV9 to TRBJ1-4; D not certain. This CDR3 is built from 14 residues. Germline loops: CDR1 SGDLS, CDR2 YYNGEE. The V gene lost 3 bases and the J gene lost 8 bases, with 14 bases spanning the gap. This CDR3 is CASSGSVLGEKLFF. CDR3 sequence (DNA): TGTGCCAGCAGCGGCTCGGTACTCGGGGAAAAACTGTTTTTT.

The chain joins TRBV9 to TRBJ2-3; TRBD2 matches 10 bases. The trim removed 4 bases at V and 5 bases at J, leaving 7 bases unmatched. This CDR3 region has 15 residues. The germline V gene has CDR1 SGDLS and CDR2 YYNGEE. The CDR3 coding sequence is TGTGCCAGCAGCCCCTTAGCGGGGGGAAAAGATACGCAGTATTTT. Amino acid sequence: CASSPLAGGKDTQYF. Full variable domain (outside the CDR3, taken from reference TRBV9 and TRBJ2-3): DSGVTQTPKHLITATGQRVTLRCSPRSGDLSVYWYQQSLDQGLQFLIQYYNGEERAKGNILERFSAQQFPDLHSELNLSSLELGDSALYFCASSPLAGGKDTQYFGPGTRLTVL.

The rearrangement uses TRBV13 and TRBJ1-2; 12 nucleotides align to TRBD1. There are 17 residues in the CDR3. V lost 5 bases to trimming and J lost 2 bases; unmatched junction nucleotides: 9. Germline V lookup: CDR1 PRHDT, CDR2 FYEKMQ (reference sequence). The CDR3 protein is CASSTSGTGGANYGYTF. CDR3 sequence (DNA): TGTGCCAGCAGCACCTCCGGGACAGGGGGCGCAAACTATGGCTACACCTTC.

This clone occurred once. V gene TRBV28 combines with J gene TRBJ1-3; D gene uncertain. The germline V and J ends were trimmed by 5 bases and 0 bases, with 14 bases remaining between them. CDR3 length equals 16 residues. Germline V gene data show CDR1 as MDHEN and CDR2 as SYDVKM. CDR3 amino acids: CASSTSGSLSGNTIYF. In DNA form, the CDR3 reads TGTGCCAGCAGTACCTCCGGGAGCCTCTCTGGAAACACCATATATTTT.

V and J are TRBV6-5 and TRBJ1-5; no firm D call. Trimming removed 4 bases at V and 0 bases at J, with 7 bases between. CDR3 length: 14 amino acids. Germline V gene lookup returns CDR1 MNHEY and CDR2 SVGAGI. The CDR3 here is CASSLHFSNQPQHF. The CDR3, as DNA: TGTGCCAGCAGTTTACATTTTAGCAATCAGCCCCAGCATTTT.

The chain uses TRBV5-1 and TRBJ1-5; D is perhaps TRBD1 (5 bases). The germline V gene has CDR1 SGHRS and CDR2 YFSETQ. The CDR3 has 16 residues. V dropped 0 bases and J dropped 7 bases, with 17 bases sitting between them. In DNA form, the CDR3 reads TGCGCCAGCAGCTTGGGGGGCTGGGGAGGCGAGCAGCCCCAGCATTTT. It is translated as CASSLGGWGGEQPQHF.

The genes are TRBV18 and TRBJ2-7, with D possibly being TRBD1 (6 bases). The CDR3 totals 14 residues. In germline, CDR1 is KGHSH, CDR2 LQKENI. V was pared by 5 bases and J by 0 bases, with 11 bases between. CDR3 residues: CASSIRDNSYEQYF. The CDR3 DNA follows: TGTGCCAGCTCAATCCGGGACAACTCCTACGAGCAGTACTTC.

This chain uses TRBV12-3 or TRBV12-4 with TRBJ2-3; 11 nucleotides match TRBD2. The CDR3 has 13 residues. V dropped 6 bases and J dropped 8; count of bases not matched to a gene: 4. The CDR3 protein is CASSPSGGPTQYF. CDR3 nucleotides: TGTGCCAGCAGCCCTAGCGGGGGGCCTACGCAGTATTTT.

The V call is TRBV5-4, the J call TRBJ2-3; 9 nucleotides align to TRBD2. Germline CDR1 SGHNT, CDR2 YYREEE (reference sequence). V lost 3 bases and J lost 5; bases outside the gene matches: 7. This CDR3 is 15 amino acids long. CDR3 region: CASSSRGGTQDTQYF. CDR3 sequence (DNA): TGTGCCAGCAGCTCGCGGGGGGGAACACAAGATACGCAGTATTTT.

This chain uses TRBV5-1 with TRBJ1-2; TRBD1 might be the D (6 bases). Germline CDR1 SGHRS, CDR2 YFSETQ. This CDR3 has 13 residues. V lost 4 bases and J lost 4, with 11 bases in between. Here the CDR3 reads CASSPGHSYGYTF. The CDR3 DNA sequence: TGCGCCAGCAGCCCGGGACACAGCTATGGCTACACCTTC.

This clone was seen once. This sequence joins TRBV9 and TRBJ2-5, with 8 positions matching TRBD2. CDR3 length: 22 amino acids. After removal of 4 bases from V and 1 base from J, the junction contained 27 bases not matched to a gene. Germline loops: CDR1 SGDLS, CDR2 YYNGEE. The CDR3 bases are TGTGCCAGCAGCCCCACCCCGGGAGGGCAGGGGAGTGGATTGGGGCTCCAAGAGACCCAGTACTTC. It specifies CASSPTPGGQGSGLGLQETQYF.